This TCR beta chain was recovered during a study of blood T cell repertoires in COVID-19. Study-wide context: COVID-19 samples from acute and convalescent phases originated in the United States, Italy and Spain. Nucleic acid was either cDNA or gDNA, and it came from T cells, B-cell-depleted T cells, or PBMCs.

This table comes from immunoSEQ multiplex PCR, and its TCRdb copy is limited to in-frame clones, with some not included. The sample contains over 120,000 clones, around 90% of which appear only once. Sequences were obtained from peripheral blood. This receptor was obtained from a man between 70 and 80 years old with acute or convalescent COVID-19.

The CDR3 protein is CASSQGAGKGYF. CDR3 coding DNA: TGTGCCAGCAGCCAAGGAGCGGGGAAGGGGTACTTC. The rearrangement uses TRBV3-1 (or the pseudogene TRBV3-2) and TRBJ2-5; TRBD2 matches 7 bases. The CDR3 extends over 12 amino acids. V trimming: 1 base; J trimming: 13 bases; junction bases outside the gene matches: 6. CDR1 and CDR2 (germline): LGHDT, YNNKEL (reference sequence).